Below are 12 T cell receptor beta chains sequenced from a single sample in a study of T cell repertoires in cytomegalovirus infection. TCRdb processed the reads anew with MiXCR; each CDR3 protein has one entry. In the table there are roughly 280,000 distinct CDR3 sequences, around 8.7% of which are singletons. The sequenced sample consisted of PBMCs. The receptors here all came from a human donor in good health (CMV status not recorded). Some clones in this sample may be carry-over from other donors' samples.

Only a few counts were recorded for this clonotype. The chain carries TRBV6-6 and TRBJ2-5; 7 nucleotides match TRBD1. CDR1 and CDR2 (germline): MNHNY, SVGAGI (reference sequence). This CDR3 has 16 residues. The V gene end was trimmed by 2 bases and the J gene end by 2 bases; junction bases not matched to a gene: 8. CDR3 sequence (DNA): TGTGCCAGCAGTTACGCCGTTCTACAGGGGCAAGAGACCCAGTACTTC. It encodes CASSYAVLQGQETQYF.

The CDR3: CASSELGQRQETQYF. The CDR3 coding sequence is TGTGCCAGCAGTGAGCTAGGACAAAGACAAGAGACCCAGTACTTC. The gene calls are TRBV2 and TRBJ2-5; TRBD1 might be the D (5 bases). The CDR3 length is 15 residues. V gave up 3 bases and J gave up 2 bases, with 13 bases separating them. The germline CDR1 and CDR2 sequences are SNHLY and FYNNEI.

This clonotype appeared a few times. The V and J genes are TRBV20-1 and TRBJ1-1; possibly TRBD1 for D (5 bases). The ends were cut back, 1 base at V and 1 base at J, with 10 bases in the middle. CDR3 length: 14 amino acids. From germline, CDR1 is DFQATT and CDR2 SNEGSKA (reference sequence). CDR3 sequence reads: CSARAAGWNTEAFF. CDR3 nucleotides: TGCAGTGCTAGAGCCGCAGGGTGGAACACTGAAGCTTTCTTT.

This clonotype was observed at least ten times. V usage is TRBV7-6 and J usage is TRBJ2-6; 9 bases are a match to TRBD1. The CDR3 loop spans 17 amino acids. After removal of 5 bases from V and 6 bases from J, the junction contained 11 bases not matched to a gene. CDR1 and CDR2 (germline): SGHVS, FNYEAQ. CDR3 nucleotides: TGTGCCAGCAGCCCCCAGAGAAGGACAGGGGTGGCCAACGTCCTGACTTTC. Encoded protein: CASSPQRRTGVANVLTF.

This clonotype was seen a few times. The chain employs TRBV20-1 and TRBJ2-2; D gene ambiguous. CDR1 and CDR2 from the germline V gene are DFQATT and SNEGSKA (reference sequence). This CDR3 region has 12 residues. The V end lost 0 bases, the J end lost 7 bases, and 6 bases lay between the germline ends. CDR3 coding DNA: TGCAGTGCTAGAGATGAGTACGGGGAGCTGTTTTTT. This codes for CSARDEYGELFF.

This chain joins TRBV11-2 and TRBJ2-4, with D perhaps matching TRBD2 (5 bases). V gave up 5 bases and J gave up 14 bases, with 19 bases separating them. Germline CDR1 is SGHAT and CDR2 is FQNNGV. CDR3 length equals 13 residues. Written as DNA, the CDR3 is TGTGCCAGCAGCCCACCCCGAGCGGAACTGAAGTACTTC. This translates into CASSPPRAELKYF.

This clonotype was recorded many times. The chain has TRBV28 and TRBJ2-1; D may be TRBD1 (6 bases). Germline lookup yields CDR1 MDHEN and CDR2 SYDVKM. There are 14 residues in the CDR3. Between the trimmed V and J ends, which lost 5 bases and 6 bases, there was a span of 14 bases. The DNA for the CDR3 is TGTGCCAGCAGTCCGAATTTACAGGGCAATGAGCAGTTCTTC. This encodes CASSPNLQGNEQFF.

This clonotype was seen a few times. The chain recombines TRBV5-1 with TRBJ2-4; no clear D gene. V was trimmed by 5 bases and J by 4 bases, leaving 13 bases between them. CDR1 and CDR2 from the germline V gene are SGHRS and YFSETQ. This CDR3 contains 14 residues. The DNA for the CDR3 is TGCGCCAGCAGTTACAGTGGGCAGAAAAACATTCAGTACTTC. Translated: CASSYSGQKNIQYF.

This clonotype came up many times. The chain couples TRBV19 to TRBJ2-2; 9 positions match TRBD1. Trimming at V came to 8 bases and at J to 7 bases, leaving 11 bases not matched to a gene. The V gene's germline CDR1 is LNHDA and CDR2 SQIVND (reference sequence). The CDR3 has 15 residues. Here the CDR3 reads CASAPWTGVHGELFF. As DNA, the CDR3 is TGTGCCAGTGCTCCCTGGACAGGGGTACACGGGGAGCTGTTTTTT.

This clonotype was counted at least ten times. The V and J genes are TRBV7-8 and TRBJ1-5, with 9 positions matching TRBD1. Per the germline V gene, CDR1 is SGHVS and CDR2 is FQNEAQ. Losses at the gene ends were 2 bases for V and 2 bases for J; bases not matched to a gene: 7. CDR3 length: 17 residues. Here the CDR3 DNA reads TGTGCCAGCAGCTTAATCCCGGGACAGGGCCGCAATCAGCCCCAGCATTTT. It specifies CASSLIPGQGRNQPQHF.

This chain uses TRBV29-1 with TRBJ1-1, with D hard to call. V was cut by 7 bases and J by 0 bases, with 12 bases left in between. This CDR3 region has 13 residues. The germline CDR1 and CDR2 sequences are SQVTM and ANQGSEA. The CDR3 DNA reads TGCAGCGCTGTTCGGGGAATGAACACTGAAGCTTTCTTT. This translates into CSAVRGMNTEAFF.

This clonotype has only a few counts. The rearrangement uses TRBV19 and TRBJ1-2; TRBD1 matches 8 bases. Germline V gene sequence: CDR1 LNHDA, CDR2 SQIVND (reference sequence). J gave up 4 bases and V 7 bases, and 8 bases lay outside the gene matches. CDR3 length equals 14 residues. Written as DNA, the CDR3 is TGTGCCAGTACCGAGGACAGGGTTGGCTATGGCTACACCTTC. Its protein product is CASTEDRVGYGYTF.